This T cell receptor beta chain was sequenced in a study of T cells after yellow fever vaccination. Study-level background: Researchers used SMART-Seq v4 Ultra Low Input to prepare fractions that had low cell numbers. Whole-study findings and limits: Peaking on day 5 versus 15, the secondary response was faster but weaker. FACS-sorted repertoires could contain abundant clonotypes contaminating from the bulk population.

Comment on this clonotype: Its specificity is unknown.

A single record per CDR3 protein comes from TCRdb applying MiXCR to the 5' RACE reads. In the table there are under 550,000 distinct CDR3 sequences, 21% of which are singletons. The trim removed 5 bases at V and 2 bases at J, leaving 6 bases unmatched. The CDR3 is made up of 15 amino acids. Per germline, CDR1 SGHTA and CDR2 FQGTGA. This sample comprised PBMCs, obtained 20 to 25 days after the first yellow fever vaccination. The sequence came from a man aged 18 to 35 who received the YFV17D yellow fever vaccine. This chain links TRBV7-3 with TRBJ2-3; 8 bases line up with TRBD2. The CDR3 region is CASSRSGGITDTQYF. The CDR3 DNA is TGTGCCAGCAGCCGATCGGGGGGGATCACAGATACGCAGTATTTT.